The clone carrying this T cell receptor (beta chain) was observed at least ten times. This sample stems from a study of T-cell memory formation after mild COVID-19. The V and J ends lost 0 bases and 2 bases respectively, with 11 bases between them. The CDR3 contains 16 residues. The germline CDR1 and CDR2 sequences are LGHNA and YNFKEQ. TCRdb reanalysed the 5' RACE reads using MiXCR and keeps one entry per CDR3 protein. This sample has about 290,000 distinct CDR3 sequences, with more than 15% found just once. This clonotype originated in a man younger than 30 who had mild COVID-19 (a few samples of this study predate the infection). Cell type and time point are not known. The specimen sequenced was PBMCs or a T cell subset sorted from them (not recorded which). The chain carries TRBV4-2 and TRBJ2-1; the D gene could be TRBD1 or TRBD2 (5 bases each). The CDR3 bases are TGTGCCAGCAGCCAAGATCCCGGGGCGGCCTACAATGAGCAGTTCTTC. Protein product: CASSQDPGAAYNEQFF.